Following are 28 T cell receptor beta chains from one sample sequenced in a study of T-cell memory formation after mild COVID-19. TCRdb independently ran MiXCR on the 5' RACE reads; one entry per CDR3 protein. This table has just over 400,000 distinct CDR3 sequences, 23% appearing once. The sequencing sample was made of PBMCs or a T cell subset sorted from them (not recorded which). The receptors derive from an adult woman who had mild COVID-19 (a few samples of this study predate the infection). Cell type and time point are not known.

Concerning this clonotype itself: A read error may be the cause here, since a much bigger clone is one base away. The chain carries TRBV4-1 and TRBJ2-7; 7 bases are shared with TRBD1. The J segment lost 0 bases and the V segment lost 0 bases, leaving 5 bases of the junction unmatched. This CDR3 has 16 residues. The germline V gene encodes CDR1 MGHRA and CDR2 YSYEKL. This CDR3 reads CASSQDPGQSSYEQYF. DNA of the CDR3: TGCGCCAGCAGCCAAGATCCGGGACAGAGCTCCTACGAGCAGTACTTC.

V and J are TRBV25-1 and TRBJ2-7; 9 nucleotides line up with TRBD1. Germline V gene lookup returns CDR1 MGHDK and CDR2 SYGVNS. This CDR3 contains 15 residues. The V gene end was trimmed by 3 bases and the J gene end by 6 bases; junction bases not matched to a gene: 9. CDR3 sequence: CASSDRDRVLAEQYF. In DNA, the CDR3 is TGTGCCAGCAGTGATCGGGACAGGGTCTTAGCCGAGCAGTACTTC.

V usage is TRBV3-1 and J usage is TRBJ2-5, with 7 bases matching TRBD1. J lost 4 bases, V lost 4 bases, and 9 bases had no gene match. The CDR3 totals 15 residues. The germline CDR1 and CDR2 sequences are LGHDT and YNNKEL (reference sequence). The CDR3 here is CASSPEGAWGETQYF. The CDR3 DNA sequence: TGTGCCAGCAGCCCAGAGGGGGCTTGGGGAGAGACCCAGTACTTC.

In DNA form, the CDR3 reads TGTGCCATCAGTGGTGAGGGGGCGCGGAATTCACCCCTCCACTTT. This sequence encodes CAISGEGARNSPLHF. This chain joins TRBV10-3 and TRBJ1-6, with 7 bases identical to TRBD1. V lost 4 bases, J lost 7 bases, and 7 bases stayed unmatched. This CDR3 comprises 15 residues. CDR1 is ENHRY, CDR2 SYGVKD, per germline.

This chain uses TRBV5-1 with TRBJ2-7; possibly TRBD2 for D (6 bases). Deletions cut 3 bases from V and 2 bases from J, with 9 bases between. The CDR3 has 13 amino acids. The germline CDR1 and CDR2 sequences are SGHRS and YFSETQ. CDR3 bases: TGCGCCAGCAGCTGGGGGGACGCCTACGAGCAGTACTTC. Protein: CASSWGDAYEQYF.

The chain is built from TRBV11-2 and TRBJ1-2, with 7 bases matching TRBD1. Germline V gives CDR1 SGHAT, CDR2 FQNNGV. V dropped 2 bases and J dropped 6; count of bases not matched to a gene: 9. The CDR3 has 15 amino acids. The chain's CDR3 is CASSLLTTGLDGYTF. CDR3 coding DNA: TGTGCCAGCAGCTTACTGACGACAGGGCTGGATGGCTACACCTTC. Variable domain in full (rest from reference TRBV11-2 and TRBJ1-2): EAGVAQSPRYKIIEKRQSVAFWCNPISGHATLYWYQQILGQGPKLLIQFQNNGVVDDSQLPKDRFSAERLKGVDSTLKIQPAKLEDSAVYLCASSLLTTGLDGYTFGSGTRLTVV.

This clonotype has a count of ten or more. The V and J genes are TRBV15 and TRBJ1-2; no clear D gene. CDR3 length equals 16 residues. Trimming removed 0 bases from V and 4 bases from J, with 15 bases in between. Germline V lookup: CDR1 LNHNV, CDR2 YYDKDF (reference sequence). This CDR3 reads CATSRDPLGGVYGYTF. CDR3 bases: TGTGCCACCAGCAGAGACCCCCTGGGCGGAGTCTATGGCTACACCTTC.

The J gene is TRBJ2-1, the V gene TRBV12-3 or TRBV12-4, with D possibly TRBD2 on 5 matching bases. The CDR3 sequence is 13 residues long. V was cut by 5 bases and J by 9 bases, with 14 bases left in between. CDR3 region: CASSPPPGGEQFF. CDR3 DNA: TGTGCCAGCAGTCCCCCCCCCGGAGGTGAGCAGTTCTTC.

The CDR3, as DNA: TGTGCCAGCAGCGGAGCAGGAGGACAGACTAACTATGGCTACACCTTC. Protein product: CASSGAGGQTNYGYTF. This chain uses TRBV7-8 with TRBJ1-2, with D perhaps matching TRBD1 (6 bases). V lost 5 bases and J lost 0, with 16 bases in between. CDR3 length equals 16 residues. Germline V CDR1 and CDR2: SGHVS, FQNEAQ.

V and J are TRBV4-2 and TRBJ2-2, with TRBD2 identical over 12 bases. V lost 1 base to trimming and J lost 6 bases; unmatched junction nucleotides: 3. The V gene's germline CDR1 is LGHNA and CDR2 YNFKEQ. The CDR3 is made up of 16 amino acids. The CDR3 reads CASSQALAGGSGELFF. CDR3 in DNA: TGTGCCAGCAGCCAAGCTCTAGCGGGAGGGTCCGGGGAGCTGTTTTTT.

V usage is TRBV11-2 and J usage is TRBJ2-7, with a possible D match to TRBD1 (6 bases). Germline V gene lookup returns CDR1 SGHAT and CDR2 FQNNGV. This CDR3 comprises 14 residues. V was clipped by 1 base and J by 4 bases, with 11 bases between them. CDR3 nucleotides: TGTGCCAGCAGCTTAGTAGGGGGACGGTACGAGCAGTACTTC. Translating gives CASSLVGGRYEQYF. Combining the CDR3 with reference TRBV11-2 and TRBJ2-7 gives the whole variable domain EAGVAQSPRYKIIEKRQSVAFWCNPISGHATLYWYQQILGQGPKLLIQFQNNGVVDDSQLPKDRFSAERLKGVDSTLKIQPAKLEDSAVYLCASSLVGGRYEQYFGPGTRLTVT.

The sample holds a few counts of this clonotype. This chain uses TRBV5-4 with TRBJ2-7, with D uncertain. Germline loops: CDR1 SGHNT, CDR2 YYREEE (reference sequence). V gave up 0 bases and J gave up 6 bases, with 13 bases separating them. The CDR3 has 14 amino acids. In nucleotides, the CDR3 is TGTGCCAGCAGCTTGGTTGACACTCCCTCCGAGCAGTACTTC. This codes for CASSLVDTPSEQYF.

This chain connects TRBV5-1 to TRBJ2-3; weak D call: TRBD2 (6 bases). Germline V lookup: CDR1 SGHRS, CDR2 YFSETQ. This CDR3 spans 15 amino acids. V lost 1 base, J lost 1 base, and 10 bases lay in between. The CDR3 is CASSLQPSGTDTQYF. The CDR3 bases are TGCGCCAGCAGCTTGCAGCCTAGCGGCACAGATACGCAGTATTTT.

A few counts support this clonotype. The CDR3 region is CASSAFQGPGELFF. Here the CDR3 DNA reads TGTGCCAGCAGCGCGTTCCAGGGACCCGGGGAGCTGTTTTTT. The chain is built from TRBV7-9 and TRBJ2-2, with D tentatively TRBD1 or TRBD2 (5 bases each). Between the trimmed V and J ends, which lost 5 bases and 6 bases, there was a span of 13 bases. The CDR3 covers 14 residues. Germline CDR1 and CDR2: SEHNR and FQNEAQ (reference sequence). The full variable domain, rest sourced from reference TRBV7-9 and TRBJ2-2, is DTGVSQNPRHKITKRGQNVTFRCDPISEHNRLYWYRQTLGQGPEFLTYFQNEAQLEKSRLLSDRFSAERPKGSFSTLEIQRTEQGDSAMYLCASSAFQGPGELFFGEGSRLTVL.

There are a few counts of this clonotype. V is TRBV4-1 and J is TRBJ1-4; 7 nucleotides agree with TRBD1. The CDR3 is 16 residues long. Germline assignment: CDR1 MGHRA and CDR2 YSYEKL. With 2 bases clipped from V and 0 bases from J, the junction kept 3 bases outside the gene matches. The CDR3 loop reads CASSQNRGATNEKLFF. The CDR3 DNA is TGCGCCAGCAGCCAAAACAGGGGTGCAACTAATGAAAAACTGTTTTTT.

This chain uses TRBV5-1 with TRBJ2-5, with D tentatively TRBD2 (6 bases). The CDR3 is 14 residues long. Trimming stripped 2 bases from V and 7 bases from J, with 15 bases between. CDR1 SGHRS and CDR2 YFSETQ come from the germline V gene. For the CDR3, the DNA is TGCGCCAGCAGCTTTCGTTTCCGGCGGGGGACCCAGTACTTC. This gives the protein CASSFRFRRGTQYF.

This clonotype was found many times. The rearrangement uses TRBV20-1 and TRBJ2-1; D not resolved. Trimming cost V 3 bases and J 3 bases, with 15 bases left between them. The CDR3 runs to 15 residues. CDR1 is DFQATT and CDR2 is SNEGSKA in the germline V gene (reference sequence). CDR3 nucleotides: TGCAGTGCTAGCGATCAAAGGACGGACTACAATGAGCAGTTCTTC. It is translated as CSASDQRTDYNEQFF.

This clonotype has more than one count but fewer than ten. This rearrangement joins TRBV19 to TRBJ2-7; tentatively, D is TRBD1 (6 bases). In germline, CDR1 is LNHDA, CDR2 SQIVND (reference sequence). The CDR3 length is 14 residues. The V end lost 6 bases, the J end lost 0 bases, and 12 bases lay between the germline ends. CDR3 sequence (DNA): TGTGCCAGTAGCATGAACAGGGCCTCCTACGAGCAGTACTTC. Its translation is CASSMNRASYEQYF.

V gene TRBV5-1 combines with J gene TRBJ2-1; D call uncertain. Germline V gene lookup returns CDR1 SGHRS and CDR2 YFSETQ. There are 13 residues in the CDR3. V was pared by 7 bases and J by 7 bases, with 15 bases between. CDR3 sequence (DNA): TGCGCCAGCGCTGGACCCCCCGGGAATGAGCAGTTCTTC. Protein sequence: CASAGPPGNEQFF.

This clonotype was counted once. The chain is built from TRBV20-1 and TRBJ2-2; 11 bases are shared with TRBD1. Germline CDR1 reads DFQATT; CDR2 reads SNEGSKA (reference sequence). The CDR3 extends over 18 amino acids. The trim removed 3 bases at V and 4 bases at J, leaving 13 bases unmatched. The CDR3 bases are TGCAGTGCTAGGCTAATCACACCGGGACAGGGGGTCACCGGGGAGCTGTTTTTT. Protein sequence: CSARLITPGQGVTGELFF.

The rearrangement uses TRBV20-1 and TRBJ1-2, with D hard to call. The germline CDR1 and CDR2 sequences are DFQATT and SNEGSKA (reference sequence). CDR3 length: 14 amino acids. Trimming took 5 bases from V and 8 from J, leaving 21 bases between them. The CDR3 sequence is CSAGVGPSNQGYTF. The CDR3 nucleotides read TGCAGTGCTGGAGTTGGACCGTCGAATCAAGGCTACACCTTC.

This clonotype has more than one count but fewer than ten. The chain employs TRBV20-1 and TRBJ1-1, with D unclear. Trimming took 6 bases from V and 1 from J, leaving 12 bases between them. CDR1 and CDR2 (germline): DFQATT, SNEGSKA (reference sequence). This CDR3 is 13 amino acids long. The CDR3 DNA sequence: TGCAGTGCCACCCCGCGGGGGAACACTGAAGCTTTCTTT. Translated, it gives CSATPRGNTEAFF.

As to this clonotype: Sequence at one end of the junction differs from germline and may be a read error. The gene calls are TRBV7-7 and TRBJ2-5; D is unresolved. Per the germline V gene, CDR1 is SSHAT and CDR2 is FNYEAQ (reference sequence). The CDR3 covers 13 residues. CDR3 loop: CASSFGFQETQYF. The CDR3 DNA follows: TGTGCTAGCAGCTTTGGTTTCCAAGAGACCCAGTACTTC.

This clonotype has ten or more counts. The chain is built from TRBV7-9 and TRBJ2-5; D call uncertain. The CDR3 extends over 16 amino acids. The V gene lost 5 bases and the J gene lost 4 bases, with 20 bases spanning the gap. The V gene's germline CDR1 is SEHNR and CDR2 FQNEAQ (reference sequence). The CDR3 reads CASSPPRALGVETQYF. Written as DNA, the CDR3 is TGTGCCAGCAGCCCCCCCCGGGCTCTCGGCGTAGAGACCCAGTACTTC.

This clonotype was seen only a few times. The chain employs TRBV4-1 and TRBJ1-3, with a possible D match to TRBD1 (5 bases). Germline V gene data show CDR1 as MGHRA and CDR2 as YSYEKL. V was trimmed by 1 base and J by 0 bases, leaving 10 bases between them. The CDR3 has 16 amino acids. The DNA for the CDR3 is TGCGCCAGCAGCCAAGTGGGGGGTGACTCTGGAAACACCATATATTTT. Translation: CASSQVGGDSGNTIYF.

This clonotype has only a few counts. The V gene is TRBV7-9, the J gene TRBJ1-1; D is ambiguous. This CDR3 region has 13 residues. V lost 3 bases, J lost 1 base, and 6 bases lay in between. The V gene's germline CDR1 is SEHNR and CDR2 FQNEAQ (reference sequence). CDR3 nucleotide sequence: TGTGCCAGCAGCTTTAGTACGAACACTGAAGCTTTCTTT. Residues: CASSFSTNTEAFF.

There are a few counts of this clonotype. The chain recombines TRBV12-3 or TRBV12-4 with TRBJ2-7; D is tentatively TRBD1 or TRBD2 (5 bases each). CDR3 size: 11 residues. Trimming took 3 bases from V and 10 from J, leaving 10 bases between them. CDR3 nucleotides: TGTGCCAGCAGTTTGGGACCGGGACAGTACTTC. Protein sequence: CASSLGPGQYF.

The gene calls are TRBV29-1 and TRBJ2-5; TRBD1 matches 9 bases. The junction had 6 bases not matched to a gene; V was cut back by 6 bases and J by 4 bases. The CDR3 is made up of 13 amino acids. CDR1 is SQVTM and CDR2 is ANQGSEA in the germline V gene. CDR3 DNA: TGCAGCGTACTATCGACAGGGGGAGAGACCCAGTACTTC. It codes for CSVLSTGGETQYF.